This section outlines one T cell receptor beta chain sequence together with its context. Antigen specificity is unknown. Using immunoSEQ multiplex PCR, the repertoire was profiled, and TCRdb retains in-frame clones only, with some absent. This repertoire shows under 140,000 clones, less than 90% found once; its top ten account for around 1.6%. This sample was taken from a study of T cell responses to AZD1222 COVID-19 vaccine. At the level of the study: Second-dose intervals near 4 or 12 weeks were combined.

Study-wide results and limits: It was only after the peak T cell response that any repertoires were sampled.

The CDR3 totals 13 residues. V was shortened by 7 bases and J by 4 bases, with 13 bases between the two germline ends. Germline assignment: CDR1 LGHNT and CDR2 FRNRAP. The sample in question was peripheral blood, obtained on day 0 of AZD1222 vaccination. The chain employs TRBV12-5 and TRBJ2-5, with D possibly being TRBD2 (5 bases). The receptor comes from an adult in good health. The CDR3 sequence: CASDSPAGETQYF. The CDR3 DNA follows: TGTGCTAGTGACTCCCCGGCGGGAGAGACCCAGTACTTC.